One sample yielded the 3 T cell receptor beta chains listed below, sequenced in a study of blood T cell repertoires in COVID-19. Libraries were prepared by immunoSEQ multiplex PCR; TCRdb keeps only in-frame clonotypes and omits some of them. The sample lists fewer than 450,000 clones, roughly 90% occurring once. The specimen was peripheral blood. The receptors shown here come from a woman in her sixties or seventies with COVID-19, enrolled during active disease.

The chain joins TRBV5-4 to TRBJ1-1, with 7 bases matching TRBD1. The CDR3 spans 13 residues. Germline V gene sequence: CDR1 SGHNT, CDR2 YYREEE (reference sequence). J gave up 7 bases and V 4 bases, and 7 bases lay outside the gene matches. The CDR3 sequence: CASSPGQTNEAFF. DNA of the CDR3: TGTGCCAGCAGCCCGGGACAGACGAATGAAGCTTTCTTT.

The gene calls are TRBV12-3 or TRBV12-4 and TRBJ1-2, with D possibly matching TRBD1 (5 bases). CDR3 size: 12 residues. Trimming removed 4 bases from V and 13 bases from J, with 16 bases in between. CDR3 nucleotide sequence: TGTGCCAGCAGTTGGTTAGGGGAGGTGTGCACCTTC. Its protein product is CASSWLGEVCTF.

This clone was recorded only once. CDR3 protein: CASSLFLSGPYEQYF. In nucleotides, the CDR3 is TGTGCCAGCAGCTTATTTCTATCAGGCCCCTACGAGCAGTACTTC. The V and J genes are TRBV7-2 and TRBJ2-7; no clear D. V shed 2 bases and J shed 2 bases, with 13 bases lying between them. This CDR3 has 15 amino acids. CDR1 is SGHTA, CDR2 FQGNSA, per germline.